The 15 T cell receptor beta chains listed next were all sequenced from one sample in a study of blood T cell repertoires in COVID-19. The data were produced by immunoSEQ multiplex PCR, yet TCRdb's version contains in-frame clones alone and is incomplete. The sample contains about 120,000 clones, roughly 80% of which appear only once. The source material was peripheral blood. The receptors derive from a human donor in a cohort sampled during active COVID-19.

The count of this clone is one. In DNA, the CDR3 is TGCGCCAGCAGCTCGGGACAGGGAAGGGCCTATGGCTACACCTTC. Residues: CASSSGQGRAYGYTF. The chain uses TRBV5-1 and TRBJ1-2; TRBD1 matches at 9 bases. The V and J ends lost 3 bases and 4 bases, in that order; junction bases with no gene match: 7. CDR1 and CDR2 from the germline V gene are SGHRS and YFSETQ. The CDR3 extends over 15 amino acids.

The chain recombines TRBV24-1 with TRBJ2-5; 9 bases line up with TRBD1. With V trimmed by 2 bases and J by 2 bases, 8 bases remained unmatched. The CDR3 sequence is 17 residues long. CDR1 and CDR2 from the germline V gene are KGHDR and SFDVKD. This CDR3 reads CATSDSSTGGMQETQYF. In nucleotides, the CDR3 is TGTGCCACCAGTGATTCCTCGACAGGGGGGATGCAAGAGACCCAGTACTTC.

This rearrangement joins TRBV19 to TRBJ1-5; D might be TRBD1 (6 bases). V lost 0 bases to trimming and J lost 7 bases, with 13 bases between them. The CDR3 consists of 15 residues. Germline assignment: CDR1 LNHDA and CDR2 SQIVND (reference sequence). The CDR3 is CASSIEVTGSQPQHF. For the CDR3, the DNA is TGTGCCAGTAGTATAGAAGTAACAGGGAGCCAGCCCCAGCATTTT. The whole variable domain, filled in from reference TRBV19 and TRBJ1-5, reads DGGITQSPKYLFRKEGQNVTLSCEQNLNHDAMYWYRQDPGQGLRLIYYSQIVNDFQKGDIAEGYSVSREKKESFPLTVTSAQKNPTAFYLCASSIEVTGSQPQHFGDGTRLSIL.

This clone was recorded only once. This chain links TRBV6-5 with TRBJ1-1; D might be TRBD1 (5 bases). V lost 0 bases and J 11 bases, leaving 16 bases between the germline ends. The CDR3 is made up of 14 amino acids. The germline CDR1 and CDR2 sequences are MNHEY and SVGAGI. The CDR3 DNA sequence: TGTGCCAGCAGTTACTCGCAACAGACGCCAGGGGCTTTCTTT. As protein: CASSYSQQTPGAFF.

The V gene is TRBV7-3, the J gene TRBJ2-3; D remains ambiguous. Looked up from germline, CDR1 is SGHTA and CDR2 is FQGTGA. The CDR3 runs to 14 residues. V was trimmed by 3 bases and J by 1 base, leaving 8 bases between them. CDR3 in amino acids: CASSFPRGTDTQYF. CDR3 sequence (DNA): TGTGCCAGCAGCTTCCCTAGAGGCACAGATACGCAGTATTTT.

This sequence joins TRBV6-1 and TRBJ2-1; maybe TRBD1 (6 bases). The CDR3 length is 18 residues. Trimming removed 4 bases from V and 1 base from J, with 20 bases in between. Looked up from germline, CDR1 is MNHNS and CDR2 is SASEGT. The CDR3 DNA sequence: TGTGCCAGCAGTGGGACTCAACAGGGTCTGGGTTCCTACAATGAGCAGTTCTTC. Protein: CASSGTQQGLGSYNEQFF.

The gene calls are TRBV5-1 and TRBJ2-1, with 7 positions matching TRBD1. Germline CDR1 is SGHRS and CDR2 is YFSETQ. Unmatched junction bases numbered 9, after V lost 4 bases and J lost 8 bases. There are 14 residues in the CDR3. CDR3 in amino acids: CASSADGTADEQFF. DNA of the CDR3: TGCGCCAGCAGCGCTGACGGGACAGCAGATGAGCAGTTCTTC.

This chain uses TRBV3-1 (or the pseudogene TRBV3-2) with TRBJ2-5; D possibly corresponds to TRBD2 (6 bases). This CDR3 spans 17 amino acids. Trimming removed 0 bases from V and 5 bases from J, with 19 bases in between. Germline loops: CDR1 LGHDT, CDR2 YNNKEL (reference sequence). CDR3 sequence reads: CASSQDGGRGRVETQYF. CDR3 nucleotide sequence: TGTGCCAGCAGCCAAGACGGGGGTAGGGGAAGGGTTGAGACCCAGTACTTC.

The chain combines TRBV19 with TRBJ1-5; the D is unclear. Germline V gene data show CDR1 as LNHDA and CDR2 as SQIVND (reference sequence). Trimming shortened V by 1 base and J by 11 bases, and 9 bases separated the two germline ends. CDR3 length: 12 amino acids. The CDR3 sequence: CASSIGWRAQHF. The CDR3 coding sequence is TGTGCCAGTAGTATAGGGTGGCGGGCCCAGCATTTT.

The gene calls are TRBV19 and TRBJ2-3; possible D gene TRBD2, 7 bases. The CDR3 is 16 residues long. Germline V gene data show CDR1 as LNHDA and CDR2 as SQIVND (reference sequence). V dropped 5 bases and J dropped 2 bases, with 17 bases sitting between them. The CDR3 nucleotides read TGTGCCAGTAGTGCGGGGGACAACCCCTACACAGATACGCAGTATTTT. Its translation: CASSAGDNPYTDTQYF.

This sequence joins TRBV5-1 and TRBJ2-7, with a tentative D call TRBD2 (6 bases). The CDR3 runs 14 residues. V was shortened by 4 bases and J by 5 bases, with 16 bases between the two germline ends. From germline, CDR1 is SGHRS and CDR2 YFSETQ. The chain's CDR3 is CASSPGLPRDEQYF. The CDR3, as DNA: TGCGCCAGCAGCCCGGGACTCCCGAGGGACGAGCAGTACTTC.

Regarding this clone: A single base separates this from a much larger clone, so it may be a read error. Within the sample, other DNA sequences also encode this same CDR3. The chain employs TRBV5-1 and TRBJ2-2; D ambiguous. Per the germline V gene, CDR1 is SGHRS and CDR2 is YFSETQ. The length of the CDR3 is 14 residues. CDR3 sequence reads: CASSSQANTGELFF. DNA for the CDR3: TGCGCCAGCAGCTCCCAGGCGAACACTGGGGAGCTGTTTTTT. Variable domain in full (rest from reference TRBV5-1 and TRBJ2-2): KAGVTQTPRYLIKTRGQQVTLSCSPISGHRSVSWYQQTPGQGLQFLFEYFSETQRNKGNFPGRFSGRQFSNSRSEMNVSTLELGDSALYLCASSSQANTGELFFGEGSRLTVL.

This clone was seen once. CDR3 bases: TGTGCCAGCAGCCATAAGGGGTTGAGAAAACTGTTTTTT. The encoded protein is CASSHKGLRKLFF. The gene calls are TRBV3-1 (or the pseudogene TRBV3-2) and TRBJ1-4, with D possibly being TRBD1 (5 bases). Germline V CDR1 and CDR2: LGHDT, YNNKEL (reference sequence). This CDR3 has 13 amino acids. Trimming pared 3 bases from V and 10 bases from J, leaving 12 bases between.

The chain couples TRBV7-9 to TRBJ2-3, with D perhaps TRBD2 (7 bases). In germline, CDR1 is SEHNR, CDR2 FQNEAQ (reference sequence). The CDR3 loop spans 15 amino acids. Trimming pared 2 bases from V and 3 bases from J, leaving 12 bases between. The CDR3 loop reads CASSLRGAGTDTQYF. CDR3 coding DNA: TGTGCCAGCAGCTTACGGGGGGCGGGGACAGATACGCAGTATTTT.

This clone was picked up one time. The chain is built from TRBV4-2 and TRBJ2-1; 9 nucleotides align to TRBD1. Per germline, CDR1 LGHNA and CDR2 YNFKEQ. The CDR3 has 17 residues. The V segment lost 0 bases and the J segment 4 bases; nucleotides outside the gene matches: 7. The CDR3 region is CASSQDGNRGRYNEQFF. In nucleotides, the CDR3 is TGTGCCAGCAGCCAAGACGGTAACAGGGGGCGGTACAATGAGCAGTTCTTC.